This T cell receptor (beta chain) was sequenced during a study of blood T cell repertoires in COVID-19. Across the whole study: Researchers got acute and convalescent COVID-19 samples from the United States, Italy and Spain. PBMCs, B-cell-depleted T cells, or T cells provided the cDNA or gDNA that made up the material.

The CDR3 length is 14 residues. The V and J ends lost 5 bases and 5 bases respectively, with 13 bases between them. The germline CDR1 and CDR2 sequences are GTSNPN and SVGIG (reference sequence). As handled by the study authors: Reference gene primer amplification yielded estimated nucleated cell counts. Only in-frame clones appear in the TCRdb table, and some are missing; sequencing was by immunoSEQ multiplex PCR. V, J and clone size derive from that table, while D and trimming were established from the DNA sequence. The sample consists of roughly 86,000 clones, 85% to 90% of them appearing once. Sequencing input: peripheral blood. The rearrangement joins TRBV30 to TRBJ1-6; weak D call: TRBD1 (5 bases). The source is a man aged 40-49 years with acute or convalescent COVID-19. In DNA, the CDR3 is TGTGCCTGGGCGACGGGGGTAAATAATTCACCCCTCCACTTT. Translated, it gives CAWATGVNNSPLHF.